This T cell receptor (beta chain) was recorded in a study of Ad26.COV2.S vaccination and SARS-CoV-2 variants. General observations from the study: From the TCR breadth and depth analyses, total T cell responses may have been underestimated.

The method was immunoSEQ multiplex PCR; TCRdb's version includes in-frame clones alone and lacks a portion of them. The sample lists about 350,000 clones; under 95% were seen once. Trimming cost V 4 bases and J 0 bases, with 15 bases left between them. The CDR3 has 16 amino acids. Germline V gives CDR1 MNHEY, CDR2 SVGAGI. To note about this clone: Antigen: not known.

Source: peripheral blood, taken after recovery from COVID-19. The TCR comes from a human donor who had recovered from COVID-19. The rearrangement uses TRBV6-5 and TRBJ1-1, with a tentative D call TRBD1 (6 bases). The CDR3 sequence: CASSFHTGPMNTEAFF. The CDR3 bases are TGTGCCAGCAGTTTCCACACAGGGCCCATGAACACTGAAGCTTTCTTT.